One sample yielded the 4 T cell receptor beta chains listed below, sequenced in a study of sequential checkpoint blockade in melanoma. Repertoires were generated with immunoSEQ multiplex PCR, while TCRdb's copy carries only in-frame clones and drops some. The sample carries 9,500 to 11,000 clones, approximately 60% recorded once. The sample's treatment: randomized to nivolumab then ipilimumab (arm A) or the reverse (arm B). The material was CD8+ T cells sorted from blood (inferred from file names), obtained from a patient given nivolumab and ipilimumab in sequence. Source of these receptors: a human donor with melanoma.

V gene TRBV4-3 combines with J gene TRBJ2-1, with 9 positions matching TRBD2. The CDR3 runs 17 residues. Germline lookup yields CDR1 LGHNA and CDR2 YSLEER. J lost 5 bases, V lost 1 base, and 9 bases had no gene match. The CDR3 nucleotides are TGCGCCAGCAGCCAAGGAACCGGGACTAGCCGAGACAATGAGCAGTTCTTC. Protein: CASSQGTGTSRDNEQFF.

The genes are TRBV23-1 and TRBJ2-5; 12 bases map to TRBD2. The closer fit of TRBJ2-7 to the DNA end suggests the J call may be wrong. TRBV23-1 is placed among ORFs of uncertain function. This CDR3 contains 18 residues. CDR3 loop: CASILRGTSGPHSYEQYF. In DNA form, the CDR3 reads TGCGCCAGCATCCTGAGGGGGACTAGCGGGCCCCACTCCTACGAGCAGTACTTC.

This chain joins TRBV4-3 and TRBJ2-2, with 9 bases aligning to TRBD2. The CDR3 covers 16 residues. With V trimmed by 3 bases and J by 5 bases, 7 bases remained unmatched. The germline V gene encodes CDR1 LGHNA and CDR2 YSLEER. CDR3 loop: CASSHTPAGGTGELFF. The CDR3 region has the DNA TGCGCCAGCAGCCATACCCCGGCGGGAGGGACCGGGGAGCTGTTTTTT.

The DNA for the CDR3 is TGTGCCAGCAGCGCGCAAGCGGGATCAGGGACCCAGTACTTC. As protein: CASSAQAGSGTQYF. The chain joins TRBV9 to TRBJ2-5; 7 positions agree with TRBD2. The CDR3 totals 14 residues. V was clipped by 3 bases and J by 7 bases; unmatched bases: 9. Germline V gene sequence: CDR1 SGDLS, CDR2 YYNGEE.